Listed below are T cell receptor beta chains from one sample, sequenced in a study of a mutant IDH1 vaccine in newly diagnosed glioma. Sequencing used immunoSEQ multiplex PCR; TCRdb keeps in-frame clones, though not all of them. The repertoire holds some 27,000 clones, with 80% to 85% as singletons. No antigens are known for them. This material consisted of PBMCs, taken from a glioma patient whose treatment included an IDH1 peptide vaccine. The origin of the receptors is a woman between 25 and 40 years old with glioma. Each CDR3 is given without its conserved first and last residue.

v_gene: TRBV7-7
j_gene: TRBJ1-2
CDR3aa: ASSPLGDYGYT

v_gene: TRBV9
j_gene: TRBJ2-5
CDR3aa: ASGGRIWQETQY

v_gene: TRBV5-1
j_gene: TRBJ1-2
CDR3aa: ASSLDRPYGYT

v_gene: TRBV29-1
j_gene: TRBJ2-1
CDR3aa: SGRKLAGGYNEQF

v_gene: TRBV27
j_gene: TRBJ1-2
CDR3aa: ASSLGAQDGYT

v_gene: TRBV9
j_gene: TRBJ2-7
CDR3aa: ASSVDGGGEQY

v_gene: TRBV29-1
j_gene: TRBJ2-7
CDR3aa: SVALRGGEQY

v_gene: TRBV5-8
j_gene: TRBJ1-5
CDR3aa: ASSLGQKSNQPQH

v_gene: TRBV5-8
j_gene: TRBJ1-2
CDR3aa: ASSRLLGATYGYT

v_gene: TRBV7-9
j_gene: TRBJ1-1
CDR3aa: ASSTDRGGNTEAF

v_gene: TRBV6-6
j_gene: TRBJ1-1
CDR3aa: ASKPGGPEMNTEAF

v_gene: TRBV18
j_gene: TRBJ2-3
CDR3aa: ASSPKADTQY

v_gene: TRBV9
j_gene: TRBJ1-3
CDR3aa: ASSATGRSGNTIY

v_gene: TRBV6-1
j_gene: TRBJ1-4
CDR3aa: ATSPTEKLF

v_gene: TRBV7-9
j_gene: TRBJ2-7
CDR3aa: ASSFEPPSSYEQY

v_gene: TRBV6-5
j_gene: TRBJ1-1
CDR3aa: ASSFQTGAGTEAF

v_gene: TRBV4-2
j_gene: TRBJ2-5
CDR3aa: ASSPGGAGHGETQY

v_gene: TRBV6-5
j_gene: TRBJ2-1
CDR3aa: ASKQGPKQF

v_gene: TRBV27
j_gene: TRBJ1-3
CDR3aa: ASSFGGFGNTIY

v_gene: TRBV19
j_gene: TRBJ1-5
CDR3aa: ASSTQGYNQPQH

v_gene: TRBV6-5
j_gene: TRBJ2-1
CDR3aa: ASSYSPAPGDNEQF

v_gene: TRBV5-6
j_gene: TRBJ2-7
CDR3aa: ASSSMSRYEQY

v_gene: TRBV19
j_gene: TRBJ1-1
CDR3aa: ASRGDRGRWTEAF

v_gene: TRBV5-1
j_gene: TRBJ2-2
CDR3aa: ASSLLRRGDTGELF

v_gene: TRBV2
j_gene: TRBJ2-5
CDR3aa: ASSLTRGELETQY

v_gene: TRBV9
j_gene: TRBJ1-1
CDR3aa: ASSAGRVGTEAF

v_gene: TRBV14
j_gene: TRBJ1-6
CDR3aa: ASSQDLGTAYSPLH

v_gene: TRBV5-6
j_gene: TRBJ2-5
CDR3aa: ASSLRRVYQETQY

v_gene: TRBV4-3
j_gene: TRBJ1-2
CDR3aa: ASSQDIGAAYGYT

v_gene: TRBV29-1
j_gene: TRBJ1-1
CDR3aa: STRQMNTEAF

v_gene: TRBV4-1
j_gene: TRBJ2-5
CDR3aa: ASSQDGTSDETQY

v_gene: TRBV2
j_gene: TRBJ1-2
CDR3aa: ASSGTEGVLDGYT

v_gene: TRBV30
j_gene: TRBJ2-5
CDR3aa: AWSVQPGGTQY

v_gene: TRBV6-5
j_gene: TRBJ2-5
CDR3aa: ASSRGAETQY

v_gene: TRBV4-3
j_gene: TRBJ2-1
CDR3aa: ASSQGGEAGNEQF

v_gene: TRBV7-9
j_gene: TRBJ1-1
CDR3aa: ASSLDMNTEAF

v_gene: TRBV6-5
j_gene: TRBJ1-5
CDR3aa: ATRQGDQPQH

v_gene: TRBV2
j_gene: TRBJ2-1
CDR3aa: ASRETQGNEQF

v_gene: TRBV6-5
j_gene: TRBJ2-1
CDR3aa: ASSYVVAGGTEQF

v_gene: TRBV6-5
j_gene: TRBJ1-2
CDR3aa: ASTTGAYGYT

v_gene: TRBV5-1
j_gene: TRBJ2-6
CDR3aa: ASSGWVGRGANVLT

v_gene: TRBV30
j_gene: TRBJ1-5
CDR3aa: AWSVGNYDQPQH

v_gene: TRBV6-1
j_gene: TRBJ1-2
CDR3aa: ASLRRGKIYGYT

v_gene: TRBV4-2
j_gene: TRBJ2-7
CDR3aa: ASSRLAGGPNEQY

v_gene: TRBV5-8
j_gene: TRBJ1-6
CDR3aa: ASSLEGGGSPLH

v_gene: TRBV29-1
j_gene: TRBJ2-7
CDR3aa: SVRRDSTSYEQY

v_gene: TRBV7-6
j_gene: TRBJ1-4
CDR3aa: ASSPGQGTTNEKLF

v_gene: TRBV2
j_gene: TRBJ1-5
CDR3aa: ASSADRDIRPQH

v_gene: TRBV10-2
j_gene: TRBJ1-1
CDR3aa: ASSVGSGSNLGRTEAF

v_gene: TRBV4-2
j_gene: TRBJ2-2
CDR3aa: ASSQGRQGATGELF